These 5 T cell receptor beta chains came from one sample sequenced in a study of tumor-infiltrating lymphocytes in oesophageal squamous cell carcinoma. TCRdb reprocessed the PCR reads via MiXCR and lists one record per CDR3 protein. Altogether some 10,000 distinct CDR3 sequences are present, roughly 50% being singletons, with the ten largest covering around 25%. Sequencing was performed on esophageal tumor tissue. The receptors were gathered from a male donor with esophageal squamous cell carcinoma.

This clonotype was counted once. The chain combines TRBV7-3 with TRBJ2-1; tentatively, D is TRBD1 or TRBD2 (5 bases each). The germline gives CDR1 SGHTA, CDR2 FQGTGA. CDR3 length equals 16 residues. V lost 6 bases and J 9 bases, leaving 24 bases between the germline ends. CDR3 region: CASSLPGPRTGGEQFF. Written as DNA, the CDR3 is TGTGCCAGCAGTTTACCGGGACCACGAACGGGTGGTGAGCAGTTCTTC.

In the case of this clonotype: The conserved phenylalanine or tryptophan is not found at the CDR3 terminus, so this likely reflects a read error. The DNA is left out, because the CDR3 cannot be placed on it with certainty; the CDR3 is given as TCRdb lists it. The gene calls are TRBV7-8 and TRBJ2-5; the table's D call of TRBD2 was not tested on the DNA. Per germline, CDR1 SGHVS and CDR2 FQNEAQ. The CDR3 extends over 14 residues, inclusive of both ends. This chain's CDR3 is CASRTGPYEQYFGS.

V usage is TRBV7-2 and J usage is TRBJ2-7, with D hard to call. V gave up 6 bases and J gave up 3 bases, with 21 bases separating them. This CDR3 is 16 amino acids long. Looked up from germline, CDR1 is SGHTA and CDR2 is FQGNSA. CDR3 residues: CASSYSRYDRNYEQYF. As DNA, the CDR3 is TGTGCCAGCAGTTACTCGAGGTACGACCGTAACTACGAGCAGTACTTC.

This clonotype came up many times. The chain carries TRBV6-1 and TRBJ2-7, with D tentatively TRBD2 (6 bases). This CDR3 has 13 residues. Trimming took off 6 bases at V and 2 bases at J, with 11 bases between the two ends. The germline V gene encodes CDR1 MNHNS and CDR2 SASEGT. The CDR3 nucleotides read TGTGCCAGCAGAGAGGGACTGGCCTACGAGCAGTACTTC. This codes for CASREGLAYEQYF.

CDR3 DNA: TGCGCCAGCAGAGGGACAGGTGGGGTTGGGTCCTACAATGAGCAGTTCTTC. Translated, it gives CASRGTGGVGSYNEQFF. J is TRBJ2-5 and V is TRBV10-2; 8 bases are a match to TRBD1. The end of the DNA fits TRBJ2-1 better, so the J call may be wrong. The CDR3 has 17 residues. Germline V gene data show CDR1 as WSHSY and CDR2 as SAAADI.